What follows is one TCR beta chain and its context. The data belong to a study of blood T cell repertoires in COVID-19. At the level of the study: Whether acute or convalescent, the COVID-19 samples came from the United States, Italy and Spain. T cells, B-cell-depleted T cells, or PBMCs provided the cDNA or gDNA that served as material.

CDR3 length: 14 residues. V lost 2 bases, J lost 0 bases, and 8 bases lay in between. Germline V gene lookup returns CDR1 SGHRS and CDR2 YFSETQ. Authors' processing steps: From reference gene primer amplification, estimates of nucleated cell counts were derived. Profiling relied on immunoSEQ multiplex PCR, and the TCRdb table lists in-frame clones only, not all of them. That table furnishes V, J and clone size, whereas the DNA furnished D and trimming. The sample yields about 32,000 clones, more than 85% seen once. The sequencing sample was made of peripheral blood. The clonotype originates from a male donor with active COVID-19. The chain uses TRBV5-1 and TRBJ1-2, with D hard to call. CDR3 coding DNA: TGCGCCAGCAGCTTTACGAGCGCTAACTATGGCTACACCTTC. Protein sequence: CASSFTSANYGYTF. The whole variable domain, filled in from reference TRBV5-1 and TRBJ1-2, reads KAGVTQTPRYLIKTRGQQVTLSCSPISGHRSVSWYQQTPGQGLQFLFEYFSETQRNKGNFPGRFSGRQFSNSRSEMNVSTLELGDSALYLCASSFTSANYGYTFGSGTRLTVV.